This T cell receptor (beta chain) was sequenced in a study of cytomegalovirus exposure and HLA in healthy donors. Germline V CDR1 and CDR2: MDHEN, SYDVKM. This CDR3 region has 12 residues. V lost 3 bases, J lost 10 bases, and 12 bases lay in between. In the PCR, 60 Vbeta and 13 Jbeta primers were used. Profiling relied on immunoSEQ multiplex PCR, and the TCRdb table lists in-frame clones only, not all of them. The sample carries approximately 170,000 clones, 65% to 85% recorded once. Source material: PBMCs. This TCR was sampled from a woman aged 50 to 60 in good health and CMV-seropositive. This sequence joins TRBV28 and TRBJ1-1; D is undetermined. The CDR3 DNA follows: TGTGCCAGCAGTTTTGTATCGCGGGGAGCTTTCTTT. Its protein is CASSFVSRGAFF. The full variable domain, rest sourced from reference TRBV28 and TRBJ1-1, is DVKVTQSSRYLVKRTGEKVFLECVQDMDHENMFWYRQDPGLGLRLIYFSYDVKMKEKGDIPEGYSVSREKKERFSLILESASTNQTSMYLCASSFVSRGAFFGQGTRLTVV.